This is a list of T cell receptor beta chains from one sample in a study of blood T cell repertoires in COVID-19. Produced via immunoSEQ multiplex PCR; TCRdb's table is partial and in-frame only. Among about 100,000 clones, 60% to 85% were seen once, and the ten largest hold approximately 9%. The sequenced sample consisted of peripheral blood. All receptors derive from a man aged 50 to 60 who had recovered from COVID-19. CDR3s leave out the opening cysteine and the closing phenylalanine or tryptophan. Each record gives: CDR3 protein, D gene, clone size, V gene. A D gene is named only where the DNA matches it firmly. Rows may omit the clone size; those that give it use once, few, many or a size class.

CDR3: ASSQVGGQGADTQY; D: TRBD1; size: .; V: TRBV3-1/TRBV3-2
CDR3: ASSPGLAGGVEQF; D: TRBD2; size: .; V: TRBV18
CDR3: ASSLRSGRAQETQY; D: TRBD2; size: .; V: TRBV7-9
CDR3: ASSLAPAGEQY; D: .; size: .; V: TRBV7-9
CDR3: ASSQPGTSGGPSGELF; D: TRBD2; size: few; V: TRBV5-4
CDR3: ASSAGTESYNEQF; D: TRBD1; size: .; V: TRBV5-4
CDR3: ASSIDGAGEINEQF; D: TRBD2; size: .; V: TRBV19
CDR3: ASSLRLGGGLLQF; D: TRBD2; size: .; V: TRBV3-1/TRBV3-2
CDR3: ASSVGSGTSTDTQY; D: TRBD2; size: once; V: TRBV9
CDR3: ASSYAPTNTEAF; D: .; size: .; V: TRBV6-6
CDR3: ASSRGQGEAF; D: TRBD1; size: .; V: TRBV4-1
CDR3: ASSLLHTSPRNTGELF; D: .; size: .; V: TRBV7-6
CDR3: ATSRIKTGLASDTQY; D: TRBD2; size: .; V: TRBV15
CDR3: SVGRGHNYGYT; D: TRBD1; size: .; V: TRBV29-1
CDR3: ASSLEVGGRALEQY; D: TRBD2; size: .; V: TRBV5-4
CDR3: ACKRRNYGYT; D: .; size: .; V: TRBV19
CDR3: ASSPGQGAWDEQF; D: TRBD1; size: many; V: TRBV7-3
CDR3: ASSVAGGRGPSVETQY; D: TRBD2; size: .; V: TRBV9
CDR3: ASSGRQNYGYT; D: .; size: .; V: TRBV9
CDR3: ASSLGSSYNEQF; D: .; size: few; V: TRBV6-2/TRBV6-3
CDR3: ASRGLSETQY; D: .; size: few; V: TRBV27
CDR3: ASTLRGGTNQPQH; D: .; size: many; V: TRBV2
CDR3: ASSHTDKNTEAF; D: .; size: .; V: TRBV18
CDR3: ASSTRQSYEQY; D: .; size: .; V: TRBV21-1
CDR3: ASSVEEGQGQPQH; D: .; size: once; V: TRBV9
CDR3: ASSQALRDGQY; D: .; size: .; V: TRBV3-1/TRBV3-2
CDR3: ASSPKGQGRYEQY; D: TRBD1; size: .; V: TRBV18
CDR3: ASSARPTWALHEQF; D: .; size: few; V: TRBV9
CDR3: ASSFVWGQGSNQPQH; D: TRBD1; size: .; V: TRBV27
CDR3: ASSHRKNGDTQY; D: .; size: .; V: TRBV21-1
CDR3: ATSDSTGTSYEQF; D: TRBD2; size: few; V: TRBV24-1
CDR3: ASSRTSGVLGEQF; D: TRBD2; size: .; V: TRBV2
CDR3: ATSSRQGANEQF; D: TRBD1; size: .; V: TRBV15
CDR3: ASSLGAAVNYGYT; D: .; size: .; V: TRBV3-1/TRBV3-2
CDR3: ASSDSGLAGGRYEQY; D: TRBD2; size: few; V: TRBV25-1
CDR3: ATRGGLGNADTQY; D: TRBD2; size: .; V: TRBV24-1
CDR3: ASSYPRSATYNEQF; D: .; size: once; V: TRBV6-5
CDR3: ASTLGLNTGELF; D: .; size: .; V: TRBV19
CDR3: AWSGGGEKLF; D: .; size: once; V: TRBV30
CDR3: ASTDRQGYEQY; D: TRBD1; size: .; V: TRBV19
CDR3: ASSYMTESYEQY; D: .; size: .; V: TRBV6-2/TRBV6-3
CDR3: ASSSRTGEEYGYT; D: TRBD1; size: .; V: TRBV5-1